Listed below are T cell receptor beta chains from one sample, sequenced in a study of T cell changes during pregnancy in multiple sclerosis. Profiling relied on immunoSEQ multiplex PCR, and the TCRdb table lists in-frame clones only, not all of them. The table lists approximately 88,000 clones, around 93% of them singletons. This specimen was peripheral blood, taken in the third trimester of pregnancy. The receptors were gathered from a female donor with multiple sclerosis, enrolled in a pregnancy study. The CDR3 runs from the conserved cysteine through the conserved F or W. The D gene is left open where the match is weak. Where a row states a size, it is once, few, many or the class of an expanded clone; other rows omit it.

CDR3nt: TGTGCCAGCGGGGTTAGGCAGGGAAGGGGCGAGCAGTACTTC
CDR3aa: CASGVRQGRGEQYF
j_gene: TRBJ2-7
abundance: once
d_gene: .
v_gene: TRBV27

CDR3nt: TGCGCCAGCAGCGGGGGACTAGTAAACAATGAGCAGTTCTTC
CDR3aa: CASSGGLVNNEQFF
j_gene: TRBJ2-1
abundance: .
d_gene: TRBD2
v_gene: TRBV5-1

CDR3nt: TGTGCCAGCAGCCCGCCTGGAGGGATTGATACGCAGTATTTT
CDR3aa: CASSPPGGIDTQYF
j_gene: TRBJ2-3
abundance: once
d_gene: .
v_gene: TRBV6-5

CDR3nt: TGTGCCAGCAGCTCGAGTTCAGGGACTAGCGTCCTCTTC
CDR3aa: CASSSSSGTSVLF
j_gene: TRBJ2-1
abundance: .
d_gene: TRBD2
v_gene: TRBV7-9

CDR3nt: TGTGCCAGCAGCCACGAGGGGGGGACCTACAATGAGCAGTTCTTC
CDR3aa: CASSHEGGTYNEQFF
j_gene: TRBJ2-1
abundance: .
d_gene: .
v_gene: TRBV6-4

CDR3nt: TGTGCCAGCTCACCACGACAGCGAGATACGCAGTATTTT
CDR3aa: CASSPRQRDTQYF
j_gene: TRBJ2-3
abundance: .
d_gene: .
v_gene: TRBV18

CDR3nt: TGTGCCAGCAGCTTAGGAGGTGGGGGGACCATCCCCACTGAAGCTTTCTTT
CDR3aa: CASSLGGGGTIPTEAFF
j_gene: TRBJ1-1
abundance: .
d_gene: .
v_gene: TRBV7-2

CDR3nt: TGCGCCAGCAGCCATCCTAGCGGCACCTACGAGCAGTACTTC
CDR3aa: CASSHPSGTYEQYF
j_gene: TRBJ2-7
abundance: once
d_gene: TRBD2
v_gene: TRBV4-1

CDR3nt: TGCAGTGTCAACCCGGGCATTCAGTACTTC
CDR3aa: CSVNPGIQYF
j_gene: TRBJ2-4
abundance: .
d_gene: .
v_gene: TRBV20-1

CDR3nt: TGTGCCAGCAGCTTCCGGACTAGCGGGAGACTGAGTGAGCAGTTCTTC
CDR3aa: CASSFRTSGRLSEQFF
j_gene: TRBJ2-1
abundance: .
d_gene: TRBD2
v_gene: TRBV5-6

CDR3nt: TGTGCCAATACACCGTTCGCGAACACCGGGGAGCTGTTTTTT
CDR3aa: CANTPFANTGELFF
j_gene: TRBJ2-2
abundance: .
d_gene: .
v_gene: TRBV7-9

CDR3nt: TGTGCCAGCAGCCTACTAGCGGGAGGGTCCGAGACCCAGTACTTC
CDR3aa: CASSLLAGGSETQYF
j_gene: TRBJ2-5
abundance: .
d_gene: TRBD2
v_gene: TRBV7-3

CDR3nt: TGTGCCAGCAGTTTGAGCCCCTCTGAGCAGTTCTTC
CDR3aa: CASSLSPSEQFF
j_gene: TRBJ2-1
abundance: once
d_gene: .
v_gene: TRBV28

CDR3nt: TGTGCCAGCAGTTACGGTGGGCAGTACGAGCAGTACTTC
CDR3aa: CASSYGGQYEQYF
j_gene: TRBJ2-7
abundance: .
d_gene: .
v_gene: TRBV28

CDR3nt: TGTGCCAGCAGCGTAGTACAGGCTAACACTGAAGCTTTCTTT
CDR3aa: CASSVVQANTEAFF
j_gene: TRBJ1-1
abundance: .
d_gene: .
v_gene: TRBV9

CDR3nt: TGTGCCAGCAGCTTATTGAGAGTGGACTATGGCTACACCTTC
CDR3aa: CASSLLRVDYGYTF
j_gene: TRBJ1-2
abundance: .
d_gene: .
v_gene: TRBV5-6